These 29 T cell receptor beta chains were sequenced from one sample in a study of blood T cell repertoires in COVID-19. Using immunoSEQ multiplex PCR, the repertoire was profiled, and TCRdb retains in-frame clones only, with some absent. Of 140,000 to 150,000 clones listed, roughly nine tenths are singletons. Input material: PBMCs or T cells enriched from blood (not recorded which). These TCRs come from a woman in her forties who had been exposed to COVID-19.

V gene TRBV19 combines with J gene TRBJ2-1; 11 bases are shared with TRBD2. CDR1 LNHDA and CDR2 SQIVND come from the germline V gene (reference sequence). V shed 2 bases and J 4 bases; nucleotides not matched to a gene: 7. This CDR3 is built from 17 residues. CDR3 nucleotide sequence: TGTGCCAGTAGTATATCCTCGACTAGCGGGATATACAATGAGCAGTTCTTC. Encoded protein: CASSISSTSGIYNEQFF.

The table lists this clone with a few counts. The chain combines TRBV6-5 with TRBJ2-5; D may be TRBD1 (5 bases). The germline V gene encodes CDR1 MNHEY and CDR2 SVGAGI. Trimming took off 8 bases at V and 4 bases at J, with 5 bases between the two ends. This CDR3 has 10 amino acids. This chain's CDR3 is CASQGETQYF. The CDR3 DNA reads as TGTGCCAGCCAGGGAGAGACCCAGTACTTC.

CDR3 nucleotide sequence: TGTGCCAGCAGCGTAGGAGGGGGCGGTCAGGGAGAGACCCAGTACTTC. It yields the protein CASSVGGGGQGETQYF. This rearrangement joins TRBV9 to TRBJ2-5, with 7 nucleotides matching TRBD1. CDR1 and CDR2 from the germline V gene are SGDLS and YYNGEE. The CDR3 covers 16 residues. V gave up 0 bases and J gave up 4 bases; unmatched junction bases: 9.

This chain links TRBV15 with TRBJ1-4, with a weak D call TRBD1 (6 bases). This CDR3 has 15 residues. V gave up 1 base and J gave up 2 bases, with 8 bases separating them. CDR1 is LNHNV and CDR2 is YYDKDF in the germline V gene (reference sequence). CDR3 nucleotide sequence: TGTGCCACCAGCAGAGTAAGGGGGACTAATGAAAAACTGTTTTTT. It specifies CATSRVRGTNEKLFF.

CDR3 in amino acids: CASSLRQFGTQYF. The CDR3 coding sequence is TGTGCCAGCAGTTTGCGGCAGTTTGGGACCCAGTACTTC. The V gene is TRBV12-3 or TRBV12-4, the J gene TRBJ2-5; D is undetermined. Trimming took off 3 bases at V and 7 bases at J, with 12 bases between the two ends. This CDR3 comprises 13 residues.

The gene calls are TRBV18 and TRBJ2-1, with D tentatively TRBD2 (5 bases). The ends were cut back, 0 bases at V and 2 bases at J, with 11 bases in the middle. Germline V lookup: CDR1 KGHSH, CDR2 LQKENI. The length of the CDR3 is 16 residues. The CDR3 spells CASSPPWAGAYNEQFF. DNA of the CDR3: TGTGCCAGCTCACCACCGTGGGCGGGCGCCTACAATGAGCAGTTCTTC.

The DNA of the CDR3 is TGTGCCAGCTCACCACCGGGGGGACGAGACACCTTC. Its protein is CASSPPGGRDTF. This chain connects TRBV18 to TRBJ1-2; tentative D call: TRBD1 (5 bases). V was clipped by 0 bases and J by 12 bases, with 11 bases between them. The germline CDR1 and CDR2 sequences are KGHSH and LQKENI. The CDR3 is made up of 12 amino acids.

The V and J genes are TRBV2 and TRBJ1-4; 7 positions agree with TRBD1. Trimming removed 6 bases from V and 13 bases from J; junction bases left unmatched: 14. This CDR3 region has 14 residues. Germline loops: CDR1 SNHLY, CDR2 FYNNEI. CDR3 residues: CASSPDRPLLGLFF. Here the CDR3 DNA reads TGTGCCAGCAGCCCGGACAGGCCTCTGCTGGGACTGTTTTTT. The full variable domain, in which reference TRBV2 and TRBJ1-4 provide the parts outside the CDR3, is EPEVTQTPSHQVTQMGQEVILRCVPISNHLYFYWYRQILGQKVEFLVSFYNNEISEKSEIFDDQFSVERPDGSNFTLKIRSTKLEDSAMYFCASSPDRPLLGLFFGSGTQLSVL.

This chain links TRBV5-8 with TRBJ2-1; TRBD2 might be the D (5 bases). This CDR3 has 13 residues. The V and J ends lost 3 bases and 8 bases respectively, with 12 bases between them. CDR1 is SGHTS, CDR2 YDEGEE, per germline. The DNA of the CDR3 is TGTGCCAGCAGCTACACCCGGGGTTATGAGCAGTTCTTC. It codes for CASSYTRGYEQFF.

This chain links TRBV15 with TRBJ1-2; TRBD1 matches at 7 bases. The junction had 7 bases not matched to a gene; V was cut back by 5 bases and J by 4 bases. The CDR3 is made up of 14 amino acids. The germline CDR1 and CDR2 sequences are LNHNV and YYDKDF (reference sequence). CDR3 bases: TGTGCCACCAGCGCTGTCCGGGACAGCTATGGCTACACCTTC. This gives the protein CATSAVRDSYGYTF. The full variable domain, its missing parts supplied by reference TRBV15 and TRBJ1-2, is DAMVIQNPRYQVTQFGKPVTLSCSQTLNHNVMYWYQQKSSQAPKLLFHYYDKDFNNEADTPDNFQSRRPNTSFCFLDIRSPGLGDTAMYLCATSAVRDSYGYTFGSGTRLTVV.

The CDR3: CASSLAGQGAFF. CDR3 nucleotides: TGTGCCAGCAGCTTAGCCGGACAGGGCGCTTTCTTT. The rearrangement links TRBV11-2 to TRBJ1-1; TRBD1 matches at 8 bases. V gave up 1 base and J gave up 11 bases; unmatched junction bases: 3. Germline V gives CDR1 SGHAT, CDR2 FQNNGV. This CDR3 has 12 residues.

The chain employs TRBV6-7 and TRBJ1-4; D not resolved. TRBV6-7 is assigned to the ORF class and has an uncertain function. V gave up 8 bases and J gave up 0 bases, with 16 bases separating them. This CDR3 comprises 16 residues. CDR3 loop: CASQTQQTPTNEKLFF. DNA of the CDR3: TGTGCCAGCCAGACTCAACAAACTCCAACTAATGAAAAACTGTTTTTT.

The rearrangement joins TRBV5-1 to TRBJ2-7; D unclear. Germline lookup yields CDR1 SGHRS and CDR2 YFSETQ. The CDR3 has 16 residues. The V end was cut by 0 bases, the J end by 0 bases, with 13 bases between. CDR3 sequence: CASSLVRGTISYEQYF. For the CDR3, the DNA is TGCGCCAGCAGCTTGGTTCGTGGCACAATCTCCTACGAGCAGTACTTC.

The chain has TRBV9 and TRBJ1-6, with TRBD1 matching over 9 bases. The V and J ends lost 2 bases and 3 bases, in that order; junction bases with no gene match: 6. This CDR3 spans 17 amino acids. Germline V gene data show CDR1 as SGDLS and CDR2 as YYNGEE. In DNA form, the CDR3 reads TGTGCCAGCAGCGTGGGGGACAGGGAGTTCTATAATTCACCCCTCCACTTT. As protein: CASSVGDREFYNSPLHF.

V usage is TRBV3-1 (or the pseudogene TRBV3-2) and J usage is TRBJ1-5; perhaps TRBD1 as D (6 bases). Germline V gene sequence: CDR1 LGHDT, CDR2 YNNKEL (reference sequence). Trimming stripped 1 base from V and 6 bases from J, with 13 bases between. The CDR3 spans 15 residues. Written as DNA, the CDR3 is TGTGCCAGCAGCCAAGGGTCAGGGGTAGTTCAGCCCCAGCATTTT. Translated: CASSQGSGVVQPQHF.

In this sample, this clone turned up a few times. The chain joins TRBV18 to TRBJ1-1; 7 bases agree with TRBD1. Germline-derived CDR1 and CDR2 are KGHSH and LQKENI. CDR3 length: 14 residues. J lost 0 bases, V lost 11 bases, and 9 bases had no gene match. The CDR3 region is CAGKTGNMNTEAFF. As DNA, the CDR3 is TGTGCCGGAAAGACAGGGAACATGAACACTGAAGCTTTCTTT. Full variable domain (missing parts from reference TRBV18 and TRBJ1-1): NAGVMQNPRHLVRRRGQEARLRCSPMKGHSHVYWYRQLPEEGLKFMVYLQKENIIDESGMPKERFSAEFPKEGPSILRIQQVVRGDSAAYFCAGKTGNMNTEAFFGQGTRLTVV.

CDR3 region: CASSRLQGDTGELFF. In DNA, the CDR3 is TGTGCCAGCTCACGTCTACAGGGCGACACCGGGGAGCTGTTTTTT. This chain uses TRBV18 with TRBJ2-2; weak D call: TRBD1 (6 bases). This CDR3 has 15 amino acids. CDR1 is KGHSH and CDR2 is LQKENI in the germline V gene. V was trimmed by 4 bases and J by 3 bases, leaving 12 bases between them.

CDR3 amino acids: CASSFGDLGYGYTF. In DNA form, the CDR3 reads TGTGCCAGCAGCTTCGGGGATCTCGGCTATGGCTACACCTTC. The chain couples TRBV5-5 to TRBJ1-2; no reliable D call. The CDR3 has 14 residues. V lost 2 bases, J lost 4 bases, and 12 bases lay in between. Germline V gene sequence: CDR1 SGHKS, CDR2 YYEKEE (reference sequence).

V and J are TRBV19 and TRBJ2-2, with D possibly being TRBD1 (5 bases). CDR1 LNHDA and CDR2 SQIVND come from the germline V gene (reference sequence). The CDR3 totals 12 residues. The germline V and J ends were trimmed by 11 bases and 6 bases, with 13 bases remaining between them. CDR3 DNA: TGTGCCTCTAACAGGTCCCCCGGGGAGCTGTTTTTT. Encoded protein: CASNRSPGELFF.

This clone was counted a single time. The V call is TRBV4-3, the J call TRBJ2-2; D is perhaps TRBD2 (6 bases). V shed 0 bases and J shed 5 bases, with 10 bases lying between them. The CDR3 is made up of 15 amino acids. Germline CDR1 LGHNA, CDR2 YSLEER. The CDR3 DNA is TGCGCCAGCAGCCAAGAATCGGGGGTAACCGGGGAGCTGTTTTTT. Protein sequence: CASSQESGVTGELFF.

This chain connects TRBV15 to TRBJ2-4; a possible D gene is TRBD1 (6 bases). V gave up 3 bases and J gave up 5 bases, with 11 bases separating them. The germline V gene has CDR1 LNHNV and CDR2 YYDKDF (reference sequence). CDR3 length equals 14 residues. The chain's CDR3 is CATSRGRGQNIQYF. DNA of the CDR3: TGTGCCACCAGCAGGGGCAGGGGACAAAACATTCAGTACTTC.

V usage is TRBV11-3 and J usage is TRBJ1-1, with TRBD1 matching 10 bases. The CDR3 is made up of 17 amino acids. V lost 1 base, J lost 4 bases, and 9 bases stayed unmatched. Per germline, CDR1 SGHNT and CDR2 YENEEA. CDR3 residues: CASSLGGPGQGSTEAFF. The DNA for the CDR3 is TGTGCCAGCAGCTTAGGGGGGCCGGGACAGGGGAGCACTGAAGCTTTCTTT.

This chain uses TRBV29-1 with TRBJ2-7, with 7 bases lining up with TRBD1. The J segment lost 4 bases and the V segment lost 5 bases, leaving 5 bases of the junction unmatched. The germline V gene has CDR1 SQVTM and CDR2 ANQGSEA. The CDR3 covers 12 residues. The chain's CDR3 is CSVQRQGYEQYF. CDR3 DNA sequence: TGCAGCGTTCAAAGACAGGGATACGAGCAGTACTTC.

The chain recombines TRBV10-1 with TRBJ2-3; D unclear. Germline lookup yields CDR1 WNHNN and CDR2 SYGVQD (reference sequence). Trimming took 5 bases from V and 5 from J, leaving 17 bases between them. The CDR3 is 15 residues long. The CDR3 sequence: CASSMGLLPQDTQYF. The CDR3, as DNA: TGCGCCAGCAGTATGGGCCTATTGCCCCAAGATACGCAGTATTTT.

The V gene is TRBV5-1, the J gene TRBJ2-7, with D uncertain. The CDR3 runs 17 residues. The germline V and J ends were trimmed by 1 base and 0 bases, with 17 bases remaining between them. Germline lookup yields CDR1 SGHRS and CDR2 YFSETQ. CDR3 nucleotide sequence: TGCGCCAGCAGCTTGTATAGAGTTTTGGGCAGCTCCTACGAGCAGTACTTC. Translation gives CASSLYRVLGSSYEQYF.

The chain joins TRBV25-1 to TRBJ2-3; 7 bases are shared with TRBD1. The CDR3 runs 12 residues. Germline CDR1 and CDR2: MGHDK and SYGVNS. The V gene end was trimmed by 7 bases and the J gene end by 5 bases; junction bases not matched to a gene: 3. The CDR3: CASNTGEDTQYF. DNA of the CDR3: TGTGCCAGCAACACAGGGGAAGATACGCAGTATTTT.

The rearrangement links TRBV4-1 to TRBJ2-7; 7 nucleotides match TRBD2. The germline gives CDR1 MGHRA, CDR2 YSYEKL. This CDR3 contains 14 residues. V gave up 4 bases and J gave up 2 bases; unmatched junction bases: 5. This CDR3 reads CASSLGAGAYEQYF. The CDR3 coding sequence is TGCGCCAGCAGCCTTGGGGCGGGGGCCTACGAGCAGTACTTC.

The chain has TRBV28 and TRBJ2-3; the match to TRBD2 covers 10 bases. CDR1 is MDHEN and CDR2 is SYDVKM in the germline V gene. The length of the CDR3 is 15 residues. The V and J ends lost 6 bases and 3 bases, in that order; junction bases with no gene match: 6. The CDR3 DNA reads TGTGCCAGCAGCTTCCTAGCGGGAGATACAGATACGCAGTATTTT. It is translated as CASSFLAGDTDTQYF.

The V and J genes are TRBV7-2 and TRBJ1-2, with 11 bases that match TRBD1. V dropped 4 bases and J dropped 8; count of bases not matched to a gene: 9. CDR1 and CDR2 (germline): SGHTA, FQGNSA. This CDR3 spans 15 amino acids. Here the CDR3 reads CASSSWTGGYRGYTF. CDR3 nucleotide sequence: TGTGCCAGCAGCTCCTGGACAGGGGGCTATCGGGGCTACACCTTC.